Listed below are T cell receptor beta chains from one sample, sequenced in a study of T cell responses to AZD1222 COVID-19 vaccine. Only in-frame clones appear in the TCRdb table, and some are missing; sequencing was by immunoSEQ multiplex PCR. The table shows 110,000 to 150,000 clones, with 85% to 95% occurring only once. The sample here was peripheral blood, taken on day 0 of AZD1222 vaccination. The receptors shown here come from an adult in good health. CDR3s include the opening cysteine and the closing phenylalanine or tryptophan. A D gene is named only where the DNA matches it firmly. Some rows have no size entry. The others give once, few or many, or a class for an expanded clone.

D: -; length: 15; J: TRBJ2-2; size: -; V: TRBV28; CDR3: CASSSLAQFTGELFF
D: -; length: 13; J: TRBJ1-1; size: -; V: TRBV5-4; CDR3: CASSLLPRAEAFF
D: -; length: 16; J: TRBJ2-3; size: once; V: TRBV11-2; CDR3: CASSFHQGRPTDTQYF
D: -; length: 16; J: TRBJ2-3; size: -; V: TRBV5-1; CDR3: CASSYQGWVLTDTQYF
D: -; length: 15; J: TRBJ2-1; size: -; V: TRBV18; CDR3: CASSPGGGPHNEQFF
D: TRBD2; length: 14; J: TRBJ2-7; size: -; V: TRBV19; CDR3: CASSRGRGSYEQYF
D: TRBD2; length: 14; J: TRBJ2-2; size: -; V: TRBV29-1; CDR3: CSASTSGRGGELFF
D: -; length: 12; J: TRBJ2-1; size: -; V: TRBV5-1; CDR3: CASSLGTSEQFF
D: TRBD2; length: 17; J: TRBJ2-7; size: -; V: TRBV14; CDR3: CASSQKIGLAGQYEQYF
D: -; length: 14; J: TRBJ2-5; size: -; V: TRBV6-5; CDR3: CASSYRDGQETQYF
D: -; length: 11; J: TRBJ2-1; size: -; V: TRBV30; CDR3: CAWSDYNEQFF
D: TRBD1; length: 13; J: TRBJ2-7; size: -; V: TRBV19; CDR3: CASSRGQYYEQYF
D: -; length: 15; J: TRBJ1-2; size: -; V: TRBV5-4; CDR3: CASSLRGGGLYGYTF
D: TRBD2; length: 16; J: TRBJ2-1; size: once; V: TRBV14; CDR3: CASSQKSGASYNEQFF
D: -; length: 14; J: TRBJ1-5; size: -; V: TRBV19; CDR3: CASSIAEMGQPQHF
D: -; length: 13; J: TRBJ2-3; size: -; V: TRBV19; CDR3: CASSIEGRDTQYF
D: -; length: 14; J: TRBJ1-6; size: -; V: TRBV5-4; CDR3: CASSLLAENSPLHF
D: -; length: 14; J: TRBJ2-2; size: -; V: TRBV2; CDR3: CASRGTVNTGELFF
D: -; length: 14; J: TRBJ2-7; size: -; V: TRBV10-3; CDR3: CAISESGASYEQYF
D: -; length: 14; J: TRBJ1-2; size: -; V: TRBV25-1; CDR3: CASSERYGAYGYTF
D: -; length: 15; J: TRBJ2-2; size: -; V: TRBV4-2; CDR3: CASSQETANTGELFF
D: TRBD1; length: 14; J: TRBJ2-7; size: -; V: TRBV7-8; CDR3: CASSLRDRDYEQYF
D: -; length: 12; J: TRBJ1-5; size: -; V: TRBV12-3/TRBV12-4; CDR3: CASSLVNQPQHF
D: TRBD1; length: 16; J: TRBJ1-1; size: -; V: TRBV28; CDR3: CASSRTGGFLNTEAFF
D: TRBD1; length: 13; J: TRBJ1-5; size: -; V: TRBV19; CDR3: CASSGTGNQPQHF
D: TRBD1; length: 15; J: TRBJ2-2; size: -; V: TRBV28; CDR3: CATRGQGAGTGELFF
D: -; length: 13; J: TRBJ1-2; size: -; V: TRBV28; CDR3: CASRVRTTDGYTF
D: -; length: 16; J: TRBJ1-5; size: -; V: TRBV30; CDR3: CACPPGHPPCNQPQHF
D: TRBD2; length: 16; J: TRBJ2-3; size: -; V: TRBV7-9; CDR3: CASSPILAGGTDTQYF
D: -; length: 18; J: TRBJ1-6; size: -; V: TRBV10-3; CDR3: CAISESVRGKSYNSPLHF
D: -; length: 12; J: TRBJ1-5; size: -; V: TRBV29-1; CDR3: CSVSTWGEAQHF
D: -; length: 12; J: TRBJ2-7; size: -; V: TRBV30; CDR3: CAWTRGTYEQYF
D: TRBD1; length: 16; J: TRBJ1-2; size: -; V: TRBV11-2; CDR3: CASSLSFHRGRRGYTF
D: TRBD1; length: 14; J: TRBJ2-7; size: -; V: TRBV19; CDR3: CASSITGDPYEQYF
D: -; length: 14; J: TRBJ2-7; size: -; V: TRBV6-4; CDR3: CASQRDVGSYEQYF
D: TRBD1; length: 15; J: TRBJ2-2; size: -; V: TRBV29-1; CDR3: CSVTLGQLNTGELFF
D: TRBD2; length: 17; J: TRBJ2-3; size: -; V: TRBV19; CDR3: CASGLAGGPGSTDTQYF
D: TRBD1; length: 12; J: TRBJ1-5; size: -; V: TRBV18; CDR3: CASRDRNQPQHF
D: -; length: 15; J: TRBJ2-1; size: -; V: TRBV5-1; CDR3: CASSLEVGGYNEQFF
D: TRBD1; length: 15; J: TRBJ2-2; size: -; V: TRBV24-1; CDR3: CATSDPRQGVGELFF